The T cell receptor beta chain described here comes from a study of beta chain features in type 1 diabetes listed by TCRdb under 2018. With respect to the entire study: Patients and healthy donors did not differ in mean age, gender distribution, total cell number or subset yield. A total of over 90,000,000 sorted cells were examined across all samples, and a strong correlation was observed between cell number per subset and RNA yield. The study compared the TCRB repertoires of sorted circulating CD4+ T cell subsets in recently diagnosed type 1 diabetes patients with those in matched healthy donors. Regulatory and stem cell-like memory subsets were isolated from only 8 patients and about 8 healthy donors, whereas naive and central memory subsets came from all 30 or so donors. What the authors observed across the whole study: Fewer insertions and more nucleotide deletions at VDJ recombination sites were observed in patients with type 1 diabetes, implying thymic rearrangement abnormalities. Naive, central memory and regulatory TCRB repertoires appeared more similar among patients than among healthy donors. Only small numbers of individuals were included in the HLA sub-analyses, which left unresolved whether HLA type had any influence on TCRB rearrangement. Because cDNA was sequenced instead of genomic DNA, activated cells with high expression could be over-represented, although the groups did not differ in activation or CD3 levels. Shorter templates might have been favored by PCR, but patient and control samples were amplified and corrected together, so both groups would have been affected equally by any skew. A moderate but significant shortening of TCRB CDR3 length was observed in type 1 diabetes patients in all four CD4+ subsets.

CDR1 and CDR2, per the germline V gene, are SGHTA and FQGNSA. Including the terminal cysteine and phenylalanine, the CDR3 comprises 12 residues. Only the CDR3 DNA is retained, 36 bases long and in frame from the first base. V lost 0 bases and J lost 5 bases; the stretch between them is 5 bases long. The entire isolated RNA was reverse transcribed using the High Capacity cDNA Reverse Transcription Kit, and thus expressed TCRB transcripts were sequenced. Deep immunoSEQ sequencing was applied to naive, central memory and regulatory T cell samples, giving an average of about 3.57 million total reads per sample. Sorted cells were lysed in RLT buffer, and RNA was extracted using DNase-treated RNeasy Micro or Mini kits according to cell number. To prevent cross-contamination, every cell subset was processed on its own, while patient and healthy donor samples were processed together. TCRB sequences were amplified from cDNA with the immunoSEQ multiplex PCR, producing 87-bp fragments spanning the CDR3 region. Sequencing of the amplicons was done on the Illumina HiSeq platform. Per the authors' processing: Synthetic template baselines were used to correct PCR bias computationally, reads within Hamming distance 2 were collapsed, and singletons that could not be merged were discarded. Reads were aligned against IMGT to assign V, D and J genes, CDR3 length and insertions or deletions at six rearrangement sites. Within each subset, clonotype counts were normalized to sorted cell number, and only after that were true diversity and Gini coefficients computed with the tcR R package. The overlap coefficient, calculated on TCRB nucleotide sequences, was used to quantify repertoire sharing. Held by TCRdb, this immuneACCESS table contains in-frame sequences only and omits some clones. Under half of the omission traces to an unresolved V gene where checked; the cause of the rest is unknown. That table gives V, J and clone size, and the DNA gave D and trimming. Across this sample there are around 130,000 clones, with around 17% seen only once. The top ten hold 2% to 2.5% of the sample.

To note about this clone: Its target antigen remains unknown. No much larger clone is present one base from it, and per-base qualities are unavailable.

Each donor gave one peripheral blood draw, averaging about 120 mL, which was collected into heparinised tubes. Using a panel that included CD45RO, CCR7, CD25, CD127, CD95 and CD27, naive, central memory, regulatory and stem cell-like memory CD4+ T cells were sorted on a BD FACSAria II. Every sorted population had a purity above 95%. PBMCs were separated immediately by Lymphoprep density gradient centrifugation and were stained directly, without being cultured. So that batch effects would be minimized, each experiment stained and sorted samples in pairs, pairing one healthy donor with one patient. This clonotype was obtained from a man aged 25 to 40 with type 1 diabetes. The V and J genes are TRBV7-2 and TRBJ2-7; the D gene cannot be resolved reliably. The sample was central memory CD4+ T cells from blood. The CDR3 reads CASSLALHEQYF. The nucleotides are TGTGCCAGCAGCTTAGCGCTCCACGAGCAGTACTTC.